These T cell receptor beta chains were read from a single sample in a study of cytomegalovirus exposure and HLA in healthy donors. Repertoires were generated with immunoSEQ multiplex PCR, while TCRdb's copy carries only in-frame clones and drops some. The sample includes 160,000 or so clones, roughly three quarters of them seen just once. Material: PBMCs. The receptors derive from a woman in her 40s in good health and CMV-seropositive. The CDR3 runs from the conserved cysteine through the conserved F or W. Fields, in order: J gene, V gene, clone size, D gene, CDR3 DNA, CDR3 protein. A D gene is named only where the DNA matches it firmly. Size is stated for part of the rows, as once, few or many counts, or as a class when the clone is expanded.

J gene: TRBJ2-2
V gene: TRBV7-8
clone size: .
D gene: .
CDR3 DNA: TGTGCCAGCAGCTTAGGACAGCTGAACACCGGGGAGCTGTTTTTT
CDR3 protein: CASSLGQLNTGELFF

J gene: TRBJ1-2
V gene: TRBV19
clone size: .
D gene: TRBD1
CDR3 DNA: TGTGCCAGTACCGGACAGGCAAACTATGGCTACACCTTC
CDR3 protein: CASTGQANYGYTF

J gene: TRBJ2-7
V gene: TRBV6-5
clone size: .
D gene: .
CDR3 DNA: TGTGCCAGCAGTGAATTCAACTACTCCTACGAGCAGTACTTC
CDR3 protein: CASSEFNYSYEQYF

J gene: TRBJ2-1
V gene: TRBV18
clone size: .
D gene: .
CDR3 DNA: TGTGCCAGCTCACCGGAAGGGAGCTCCTACAATGAGCAGTTCTTC
CDR3 protein: CASSPEGSSYNEQFF

J gene: TRBJ2-5
V gene: TRBV7-2
clone size: few
D gene: TRBD1
CDR3 DNA: TGTGCCAGCAGCTTAGCTACAGGGGGCTCGGAGACCCAGTACTTC
CDR3 protein: CASSLATGGSETQYF

J gene: TRBJ2-3
V gene: TRBV5-1
clone size: .
D gene: TRBD1
CDR3 DNA: TGCGCCAGCAGCTTGGGACGACAGGGGACAAATACGCAGTATTTT
CDR3 protein: CASSLGRQGTNTQYF

J gene: TRBJ2-7
V gene: TRBV19
clone size: .
D gene: .
CDR3 DNA: TGTGCCAGTAGTATATTGGGGGCGTACGAGCAGTACTTC
CDR3 protein: CASSILGAYEQYF

J gene: TRBJ2-1
V gene: TRBV9
clone size: .
D gene: .
CDR3 DNA: TGTGCCAGCAGCGTCGACGGGAGTAGCTCCTACAATGAGCAGTTCTTC
CDR3 protein: CASSVDGSSSYNEQFF

J gene: TRBJ2-2
V gene: TRBV2
clone size: .
D gene: .
CDR3 DNA: TGTGCCAGCAGTCCCCCGGGGGGCCTCGCCGGGGAGCTGTTTTTT
CDR3 protein: CASSPPGGLAGELFF

J gene: TRBJ1-2
V gene: TRBV5-1
clone size: .
D gene: .
CDR3 DNA: TGCGCCAGCAGCTACAGTACTAACTATGGCTACACCTTC
CDR3 protein: CASSYSTNYGYTF

J gene: TRBJ2-7
V gene: TRBV7-8
clone size: .
D gene: .
CDR3 DNA: TGTGCCAGCAGCCCAAGGACAGAGCAGTACTTC
CDR3 protein: CASSPRTEQYF

J gene: TRBJ1-2
V gene: TRBV10-2
clone size: .
D gene: TRBD1
CDR3 DNA: TGCGCCAGCACTGAGACAGGGCATCCCTTCTATGGCTACACCTTC
CDR3 protein: CASTETGHPFYGYTF

J gene: TRBJ1-5
V gene: TRBV19
clone size: .
D gene: TRBD1
CDR3 DNA: TGTGCCAGTAGTATTGGGTATTATTGGCTTGGGACAGGGGTTCAGCCCCAGCATTTT
CDR3 protein: CASSIGYYWLGTGVQPQHF